These 26 T cell receptor beta chains were sequenced from one sample in a study of T cells in Graves' hyperthyroidism and ophthalmopathy. Amplification targeted TCR beta CDR3 regions from RNA transcripts. Initially, a first-round RT-PCR of the TCR CDR3 employed the HTBI primer set. TCRdb independently ran MiXCR on the multiplex PCR reads; one entry per CDR3 protein. The table lists around 540,000 distinct CDR3 sequences, around 45% of them singletons, with roughly 8.2% in the top ten. Sequencing was done on a sample of peripheral blood or thyroid tissue (not recorded which). All receptors come from a woman in her late teens or twenties with Graves' hyperthyroidism.

The chain recombines TRBV7-8 with TRBJ1-2, with 9 bases fitting TRBD1. CDR1 and CDR2 from the germline V gene are SGHVS and FQNEAQ. The CDR3 consists of 13 residues. V lost 5 bases and J lost 7; bases outside the gene matches: 5. CDR3 in amino acids: CASSRDRDSGYTF. DNA of the CDR3: TGTGCCAGCAGCCGGGACAGGGACAGTGGCTACACCTTC.

The genes are TRBV29-1 and TRBJ1-2; 8 bases align to TRBD1. CDR1 and CDR2 (germline): SQVTM, ANQGSEA. The CDR3 has 13 residues. CDR3 nucleotide sequence: TGCAGATTGGCGACAGGGGCTGACTATGGCTACACCTTC. It yields the protein CRLATGADYGYTF.

Remarks on this clonotype: This clone may be a read error of a much larger clone one base away. The chain couples TRBV12-3 or TRBV12-4 to TRBJ1-6; D is uncertain. CDR3 length: 14 residues. With 5 bases removed from V and 9 bases from J, the gap between germline ends came to 14 bases. The DNA for the CDR3 is TGTGCCAGCAGTCCCATTGGCCTCCGTTCACCCCTCCACTTT. It is translated as CASSPIGLRSPLHF.

This chain connects TRBV14 to TRBJ1-1; D gene unclear. CDR1 is SGHDN and CDR2 is FVKESK in the germline V gene. Trimming took 6 bases from V and 3 from J, leaving 11 bases between them. This CDR3 is 13 amino acids long. The CDR3 region is CASRLGMDTEAFF. In DNA, the CDR3 is TGTGCCAGCAGGCTGGGGATGGACACTGAAGCTTTCTTT.

The J gene is TRBJ2-5, the V gene TRBV7-8; tentative D call: TRBD1 (7 bases). Per germline, CDR1 SGHVS and CDR2 FQNEAQ. V lost 1 base and J 9 bases, leaving 21 bases between the germline ends. The CDR3 spans 16 residues. The CDR3 spells CASSLVVTGPGEAQYF. The DNA of the CDR3 is TGTGCCAGCAGCTTAGTAGTGACAGGGCCGGGGGAGGCCCAGTACTTC. The full variable domain, rest sourced from reference TRBV7-8 and TRBJ2-5, is GAGVSQSPRYKVAKRGQDVALRCDPISGHVSLFWYQQALGQGPEFLTYFQNEAQLDKSGLPSDRFFAERPEGSVSTLKIQRTQQEDSAVYLCASSLVVTGPGEAQYFGPGTRLLVL.

A remark on this clonotype: A read error is possible here, since a much larger clone lies one base away. The chain carries TRBV29-1 and TRBJ2-7; D is unresolved. This CDR3 comprises 12 residues. Deletions cut 7 bases from V and 3 bases from J, with 13 bases between. Germline values: CDR1 SQVTM, CDR2 ANQGSEA. The CDR3 DNA follows: TGCAGCGCGTTAGGGCGCGACTACGAGCAGTACTTC. It codes for CSALGRDYEQYF.

The chain employs TRBV7-6 and TRBJ2-7, with D perhaps TRBD1 (5 bases). The germline V and J ends were trimmed by 6 bases and 0 bases, with 9 bases remaining between them. CDR1 is SGHVS, CDR2 FNYEAQ, per germline. This CDR3 spans 13 amino acids. The CDR3 is CASSTGASYEQYF. DNA of the CDR3: TGTGCCAGCAGTACAGGAGCCTCCTACGAGCAGTACTTC.

The rearrangement uses TRBV29-1 and TRBJ1-5; D may be TRBD1 (5 bases). The CDR3 loop spans 13 amino acids. In germline, CDR1 is SQVTM, CDR2 ANQGSEA. Trimming stripped 8 bases from V and 2 bases from J, with 13 bases between. CDR3 region: CSFREGGNQPQHF. The CDR3 DNA is TGCAGCTTTCGGGAAGGGGGCAATCAGCCCCAGCATTTT.

The rearrangement joins TRBV9 to TRBJ1-2, with D unresolved. The CDR3 totals 13 residues. Germline V gives CDR1 SGDLS, CDR2 YYNGEE. Trimming removed 4 bases at V and 8 bases at J, with 15 bases between. The CDR3: CASSQQGFGGYTF. CDR3 sequence (DNA): TGTGCCAGCAGCCAACAAGGTTTTGGAGGCTACACCTTC.

This clonotype was found a few times. The rearrangement links TRBV7-6 to TRBJ1-4; no reliable D call. CDR1 is SGHVS and CDR2 is FNYEAQ in the germline V gene. V shed 3 bases and J shed 7 bases, with 15 bases lying between them. This CDR3 has 15 amino acids. This CDR3 reads CASSLPGVGFEKLFF. The CDR3 nucleotides read TGTGCCAGCAGCTTGCCGGGAGTTGGTTTTGAAAAACTGTTTTTT.

V usage is TRBV10-3 and J usage is TRBJ2-5, with TRBD2 matching over 8 bases. CDR1 is ENHRY and CDR2 is SYGVKD in the germline V gene. CDR3 length: 15 amino acids. V was pared by 5 bases and J by 1 base, with 6 bases of the junction left unmatched. CDR3 bases: TGTGCCATCAGTACGAGACTAGCGCGCCAAGAGACCCAGTACTTC. Its translation: CAISTRLARQETQYF.

This clonotype was detected ten times or more. J is TRBJ1-1 and V is TRBV9; the D gene is possibly TRBD1 (5 bases). CDR3 size: 16 residues. Germline V gives CDR1 SGDLS, CDR2 YYNGEE. V was pared by 1 base and J by 0 bases, with 13 bases between. The CDR3 sequence: CASSVPKAQVNTEAFF. The CDR3 bases are TGTGCCAGCAGCGTACCAAAGGCACAGGTGAACACTGAAGCTTTCTTT.

Points on this clonotype: A much bigger clone sits one base away, suggesting this may be a read error. The chain uses TRBV10-3 and TRBJ1-5; D uncertain. The CDR3 runs 15 residues. Germline CDR1 reads ENHRY; CDR2 reads SYGVKD. The CDR3 region has the DNA TGTGTCATCAGTGACGGCAGTTATAGCAATCAGCCCCAGCATTTT. It codes for CVISDGSYSNQPQHF.

Ten or more counts support this clonotype. The rearrangement uses TRBV2 and TRBJ1-6, with TRBD1 as a possible D gene (6 bases). The CDR3 totals 15 residues. Germline-derived CDR1 and CDR2 are SNHLY and FYNNEI. V lost 5 bases and J 5 bases, leaving 13 bases between the germline ends. The CDR3: CASSNGQPNNSPLHF. Here the CDR3 DNA reads TGTGCCAGCAGTAACGGACAGCCCAATAATTCACCCCTCCACTTT.

V and J are TRBV5-1 and TRBJ2-7; D remains unclear. Germline loops: CDR1 SGHRS, CDR2 YFSETQ. The CDR3 covers 13 residues. The V end was cut by 0 bases, the J end by 3 bases, with 7 bases between. CDR3 nucleotides: TGCGCCAGCAGCTTGGAAGGGAACTACGAGCAGTACTTC. Translation: CASSLEGNYEQYF.

The rearrangement uses TRBV9 and TRBJ2-7; the match to TRBD1 covers 10 bases. The CDR3 has 14 amino acids. CDR1 SGDLS and CDR2 YYNGEE come from the germline V gene. V dropped 5 bases and J dropped 5; count of bases not matched to a gene: 7. The CDR3 sequence: CASRIPGQGNEQYF. DNA for the CDR3: TGTGCCAGCAGGATCCCGGGACAGGGGAACGAGCAGTACTTC.

V gene TRBV10-2 combines with J gene TRBJ1-4, with D possibly being TRBD1 (5 bases). This CDR3 spans 12 amino acids. Germline V gene sequence: CDR1 WSHSY, CDR2 SAAADI. The V end was cut by 3 bases, the J end by 8 bases, with 7 bases between. The CDR3 here is CASSEQAEKLFF. The CDR3, as DNA: TGCGCCAGCAGTGAACAGGCGGAAAAACTGTTTTTT.

The J gene is TRBJ2-5, the V gene TRBV29-1; D gene unclear. The CDR3 runs to 11 residues. CDR1 and CDR2 from the germline V gene are SQVTM and ANQGSEA. V was clipped by 5 bases and J by 5 bases, with 9 bases between them. The CDR3 loop reads CSVSGDETQYF. The CDR3 DNA sequence: TGCAGCGTTTCAGGTGACGAGACCCAGTACTTC.

CDR3 in DNA: TGCAGGGTCGGCGTGAGCAATCAGCCCCAGCATTTT. Translated, it gives CRVGVSNQPQHF. The chain employs TRBV29-1 and TRBJ1-5; D unclear. CDR3 size: 12 residues. Germline CDR1 SQVTM, CDR2 ANQGSEA. The full variable domain, rest sourced from reference TRBV29-1 and TRBJ1-5, is SAVISQKPSRDICQRGTSLTIQCQVDSQVTMMFWYRQQPGQSLTLIATANQGSEATYESGFVIDKFPISRPNLTFSTLTVSNMSPEDSSIYLCRVGVSNQPQHFGDGTRLSIL.

The chain joins TRBV29-1 to TRBJ1-5; possibly TRBD1 for D (6 bases). This CDR3 is 15 amino acids long. From germline, CDR1 is SQVTM and CDR2 ANQGSEA. The V end was cut by 1 base, the J end by 2 bases, with 12 bases between. The DNA for the CDR3 is TGCAGCGTTGAAGGCTCTGGGGGCGGCAATCAGCCCCAGCATTTT. This gives the protein CSVEGSGGGNQPQHF.

The sample holds many counts of this clonotype. V usage is TRBV24-1 and J usage is TRBJ2-2; 8 bases fit TRBD1. The CDR3 runs to 16 residues. CDR1 KGHDR and CDR2 SFDVKD come from the germline V gene. The junction had 5 bases not matched to a gene; V was cut back by 2 bases and J by 4 bases. The CDR3 sequence is CATSDYDRGITGELFF. CDR3 sequence (DNA): TGTGCCACCAGTGATTACGACAGGGGAATCACCGGGGAGCTGTTTTTT.

This clonotype was seen repeatedly, ten times or more. The gene calls are TRBV9 and TRBJ1-3; D is uncertain. Per germline, CDR1 SGDLS and CDR2 YYNGEE. CDR3 length equals 13 residues. V lost 0 bases and J 11 bases, leaving 12 bases between the germline ends. The CDR3: CASSVAEDESIYF. In DNA form, the CDR3 reads TGTGCCAGCAGCGTAGCTGAGGACGAGTCCATATATTTT.

J is TRBJ1-3 and V is TRBV2, with D perhaps TRBD1 (6 bases). CDR1 and CDR2 from the germline V gene are SNHLY and FYNNEI. Trimming stripped 5 bases from V and 0 bases from J, with 11 bases between. This CDR3 is built from 15 residues. CDR3 sequence reads: CASSRDTFSGNTIYF. The CDR3, as DNA: TGTGCCAGCAGTCGGGACACCTTCTCTGGAAACACCATATATTTT.

The chain combines TRBV5-1 with TRBJ1-5, with TRBD1 as a possible D gene (5 bases). Germline CDR1 reads SGHRS; CDR2 reads YFSETQ. The CDR3 loop spans 17 amino acids. The ends were cut back, 4 bases at V and 0 bases at J, with 17 bases in the middle. The CDR3: CASSQDSGYLSNQPQHF. CDR3 DNA sequence: TGCGCCAGCAGCCAAGATTCAGGGTACCTTAGCAATCAGCCCCAGCATTTT.

The gene calls are TRBV7-2 and TRBJ1-4; D gene uncertain. CDR3 size: 15 residues. The V gene's germline CDR1 is SGHTA and CDR2 FQGNSA. V was pared by 6 bases and J by 6 bases, with 17 bases between. The CDR3 reads CASSFLRRGDEKLFF. CDR3 in DNA: TGTGCCAGCAGTTTCTTACGTCGGGGAGATGAAAAACTGTTTTTT.

As to this clonotype: One end of the junction fails to match germline, which may point to a read error. The rearrangement uses TRBV10-3 and TRBJ2-5, with 14 bases fitting TRBD2. The CDR3 has 17 residues. Germline CDR1 and CDR2: ENHRY and SYGVKD. The CDR3 reads CASSSWTSGRPQETQYF. The CDR3 DNA is TGTGCCAGCAGTTCCTGGACTAGCGGGAGGCCCCAAGAGACCCAGTACTTC.